This TCR beta chain was found in a study of blood T cell repertoires in COVID-19. Study-level information: PBMCs, B-cell-depleted T cells, or T cells provided the cDNA or gDNA that made up the material.

Germline V gives CDR1 LGHDT, CDR2 YNNKEL (reference sequence). Losses at the gene ends were 4 bases for V and 8 bases for J; bases not matched to a gene: 6. CDR3 length: 13 amino acids. Profiled with immunoSEQ multiplex PCR; TCRdb holds only in-frame clones, not every one. The sample lists about 120,000 clones, 85% occurring once. The sequencing input was peripheral blood. The rearrangement links TRBV3-1 (or the pseudogene TRBV3-2) to TRBJ1-2; 8 positions agree with TRBD1. The clonotype was recovered from a woman aged 80 or over with acute or convalescent COVID-19. As DNA, the CDR3 is TGTGCCAGCAGCCCCTGGACAGGGTCCGGCTACACCTTC. This gives the protein CASSPWTGSGYTF.